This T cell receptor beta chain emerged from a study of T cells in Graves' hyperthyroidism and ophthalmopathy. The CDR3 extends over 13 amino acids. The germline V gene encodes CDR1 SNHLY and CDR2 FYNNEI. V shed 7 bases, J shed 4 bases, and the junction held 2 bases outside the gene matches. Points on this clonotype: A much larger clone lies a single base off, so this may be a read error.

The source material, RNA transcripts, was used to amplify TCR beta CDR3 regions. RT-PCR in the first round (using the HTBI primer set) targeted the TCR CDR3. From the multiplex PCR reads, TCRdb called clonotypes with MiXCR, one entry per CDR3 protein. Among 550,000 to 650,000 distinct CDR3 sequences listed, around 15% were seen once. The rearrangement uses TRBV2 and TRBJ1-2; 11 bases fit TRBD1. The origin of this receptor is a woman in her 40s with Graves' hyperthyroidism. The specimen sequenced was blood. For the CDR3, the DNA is TGTGCCAGCACGGGACAGGGGGGCTATGGCTACACCTTC. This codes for CASTGQGGYGYTF.